This passage covers 9 T cell receptor beta chains from one sample sequenced in a study of cytomegalovirus exposure and HLA in healthy donors. Both 60 Vbeta primers and 13 Jbeta primers went into the PCR. Assay: immunoSEQ multiplex PCR; the TCRdb copy retains only in-frame clones and omits some. The sample yields about 120,000 clones, just over 65% seen once. Sequencing was performed on PBMCs. These receptors originate from a man aged 18 to 30 in good health and CMV-seronegative.

In its sample, this clone was seen once. This chain connects TRBV27 to TRBJ1-2, with 9 bases identical to TRBD1. V was pared by 6 bases and J by 3 bases, with 2 bases of the junction left unmatched. There are 13 residues in the CDR3. The V gene's germline CDR1 is MNHEY and CDR2 SMNVEV (reference sequence). The DNA of the CDR3 is TGTGCCAGCAGAAGACAGGGGGACTATGGCTACACCTTC. Its translation is CASRRQGDYGYTF.

This chain joins TRBV12-5 and TRBJ2-1; 9 bases fit TRBD2. V lost 8 bases, J lost 9 bases, and 11 bases stayed unmatched. From germline, CDR1 is LGHNT and CDR2 FRNRAP. The CDR3 runs to 14 residues. The CDR3 DNA reads as TGTGCTAGTCTGTCCGGGACTAGCACATCTGAGCAGTTCTTC. Translated, it gives CASLSGTSTSEQFF.

This chain links TRBV10-3 with TRBJ2-5; D unclear. Matching the DNA end better, TRBJ2-7 makes the J call doubtful. Germline V gene data show CDR1 as ENHRY and CDR2 as SYGVKD. This CDR3 contains 9 residues. CDR3 in DNA: TGTGCCATAACTTACGAGCAGTACTTC. Its protein is CAITYEQYF.

This clone has a handful of counts. The chain carries TRBV5-1 and TRBJ2-7; TRBD1 matches at 8 bases. CDR3 length: 13 amino acids. V was pared by 3 bases and J by 3 bases, with 2 bases of the junction left unmatched. Germline V lookup: CDR1 SGHRS, CDR2 YFSETQ. Written as DNA, the CDR3 is TGCGCCAGCAGCTCCGGACAGGGCTACGAGCAGTACTTC. Its translation is CASSSGQGYEQYF.

V gene TRBV5-6 combines with J gene TRBJ2-7, with no clear D. The germline gives CDR1 SGHDT, CDR2 YYEEEE. The CDR3 totals 15 residues. Trimming shortened V by 0 bases and J by 0 bases, and 10 bases separated the two germline ends. In nucleotides, the CDR3 is TGTGCCAGCAGCTTGGGGCAGTTAAACTCCTACGAGCAGTACTTC. Protein sequence: CASSLGQLNSYEQYF.

As for this clone: This CDR3 is also generated by other DNA sequences in the sample. The chain carries TRBV4-2 and TRBJ2-7, with no clear D. The V gene's germline CDR1 is LGHNA and CDR2 YNFKEQ. The CDR3 length is 13 residues. V lost 0 bases, J lost 7 bases, and 10 bases lay in between. The CDR3: CASSQEGRREQYF. In DNA form, the CDR3 reads TGTGCCAGCAGCCAAGAAGGTAGGAGAGAGCAGTACTTC.

This clone was recorded a few times. One end of the junction fails to match germline, which may point to a read error. V is TRBV10-1 and J is TRBJ2-7; tentatively, D is TRBD1 (6 bases). Germline lookup yields CDR1 WNHNN and CDR2 SYGVQD (reference sequence). The CDR3 runs 15 residues. CDR3 nucleotides: TGCGCCAGCAGTGAGTCGGGGGCCCCCCACATCGAGGAGTACTTC. Protein product: CASSESGAPHIEEYF.

About this clone itself: Compared with germline, one end of the junction differs, possibly owing to a read error. Other DNA sequences within the sample encode an identical CDR3. V gene TRBV5-1 combines with J gene TRBJ2-7; TRBD2 is a possible D gene (5 bases). The germline V gene encodes CDR1 SGHRS and CDR2 YFSETQ. The CDR3 has 15 residues. The DNA of the CDR3 is TGCGCCAGTAGCTTTAGGCTAGCCACCACCTACGAGCAGTACTTC. It specifies CASSFRLATTYEQYF.

The rearrangement links TRBV30 to TRBJ1-2; D might be TRBD1 (5 bases). The V end was cut by 4 bases, the J end by 8 bases, with 17 bases between. The CDR3 consists of 13 residues. The V gene's germline CDR1 is GTSNPN and CDR2 SVGIG (reference sequence). The DNA for the CDR3 is TGTGCCTGGATTTGGGGTCAGAACAGGGGCTACACCTTC. Its protein product is CAWIWGQNRGYTF.